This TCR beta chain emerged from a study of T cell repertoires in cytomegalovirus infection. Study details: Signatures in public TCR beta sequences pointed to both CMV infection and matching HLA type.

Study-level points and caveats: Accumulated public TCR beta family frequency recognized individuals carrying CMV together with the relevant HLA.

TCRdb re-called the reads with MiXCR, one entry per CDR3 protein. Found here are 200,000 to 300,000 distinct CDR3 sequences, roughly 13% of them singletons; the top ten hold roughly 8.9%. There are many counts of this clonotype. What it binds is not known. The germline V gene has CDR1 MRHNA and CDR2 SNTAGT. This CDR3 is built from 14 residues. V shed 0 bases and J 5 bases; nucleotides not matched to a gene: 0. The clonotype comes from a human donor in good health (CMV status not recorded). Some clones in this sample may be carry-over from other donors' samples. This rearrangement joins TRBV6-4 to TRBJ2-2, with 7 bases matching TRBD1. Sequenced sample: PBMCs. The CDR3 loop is CASSDSTGTGELFF. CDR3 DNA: TGTGCCAGCAGTGACTCGACAGGGACCGGGGAGCTGTTTTTT.